Below are 5 T cell receptor beta chains sequenced from a single sample in a study of T cell responses to AZD1222 COVID-19 vaccine. The method was immunoSEQ multiplex PCR; TCRdb's version includes in-frame clones alone and lacks a portion of them. The sample consists of about 150,000 clones, 90% of them appearing once. Sample: peripheral blood, taken on day 0 of AZD1222 vaccination. Receptors originate from an adult in good health.

The chain combines TRBV11-2 with TRBJ1-1; D might be TRBD1 (6 bases). Trimming took off 1 base at V and 0 bases at J, with 6 bases between the two ends. Germline V gives CDR1 SGHAT, CDR2 FQNNGV. The CDR3 covers 14 residues. The CDR3 DNA reads as TGTGCCAGCAGCTTAGGACAGGTGAACACTGAAGCTTTCTTT. Amino acid sequence: CASSLGQVNTEAFF.

This clone has just one count. This chain joins TRBV29-1 and TRBJ1-1, with 7 bases lining up with TRBD1. Unmatched junction bases numbered 11, after V lost 6 bases and J lost 4 bases. Germline V CDR1 and CDR2: SQVTM, ANQGSEA. This CDR3 has 14 amino acids. CDR3 sequence (DNA): TGCAGCGTCCTCAGGGGGGTACGGGCCACTGAAGCTTTCTTT. Protein: CSVLRGVRATEAFF.

The chain links TRBV11-2 to TRBJ1-6; 8 positions match TRBD1. V lost 3 bases, J lost 7 bases, and 8 bases stayed unmatched. The CDR3 has 16 residues. Per germline, CDR1 SGHAT and CDR2 FQNNGV. This chain's CDR3 is CASSFNPGTGNSPLHF. CDR3 bases: TGTGCCAGCAGCTTCAACCCCGGGACAGGAAATTCACCCCTCCACTTT.

This clone was observed once. The rearrangement links TRBV2 to TRBJ2-3, with TRBD2 as a possible D gene (6 bases). The CDR3 covers 15 residues. Per the germline V gene, CDR1 is SNHLY and CDR2 is FYNNEI. V was pared by 6 bases and J by 4 bases, with 17 bases between. The CDR3 region is CASRPHSGEADTQYF. The CDR3 DNA follows: TGTGCCAGCAGACCGCATAGCGGTGAGGCAGATACGCAGTATTTT. The full variable domain, rest sourced from reference TRBV2 and TRBJ2-3, is EPEVTQTPSHQVTQMGQEVILRCVPISNHLYFYWYRQILGQKVEFLVSFYNNEISEKSEIFDDQFSVERPDGSNFTLKIRSTKLEDSAMYFCASRPHSGEADTQYFGPGTRLTVL.

CDR3 protein: CASNRDGAAYEQYF. The CDR3 coding sequence is TGCGCCAGCAATAGGGACGGGGCAGCCTACGAGCAGTACTTC. V and J are TRBV10-1 and TRBJ2-7; the D call may be TRBD1 or TRBD2 (5 bases each). Germline CDR1 WNHNN, CDR2 SYGVQD (reference sequence). The CDR3 sequence is 14 residues long. The V and J ends lost 7 bases and 2 bases respectively, with 15 bases between them.